A selection of T cell receptor beta chains follows, all from one sample in a study of radiotherapy plus CTLA-4 blockade in lung cancer. Repertoires were generated with immunoSEQ multiplex PCR, while TCRdb's copy carries only in-frame clones and drops some. The table lists over 75,000 clones, 83% of them singletons. The sample here was peripheral blood, taken from a patient treated with radiotherapy plus ipilimumab. The receptors shown here come from a human donor with non-small cell lung cancer who had stable disease on radiotherapy plus ipilimumab. The CDR3 runs from the conserved cysteine through the conserved F or W. The D gene is left open where the match is weak. Part of the rows lack a size; the others show once, few, many or a class for expanded clones.

D: NA
size: once
length: 14
V: TRBV13
J: TRBJ2-7
CDR3: CASSRTDNSYEQYF
DNA: TGTGCCAGCAGCCGCACCGACAACTCCTACGAGCAGTACTTC

D: NA
size: once
length: 15
V: TRBV27
J: TRBJ2-3
CDR3: CASSYRALSPDTQYF
DNA: TGTGCCAGCAGTTACAGGGCGTTGAGCCCAGATACGCAGTATTTT

D: NA
size: NA
length: 17
V: TRBV28
J: TRBJ1-4
CDR3: CASSFTSGGATNEKLFF
DNA: TGTGCCAGCAGTTTTACTAGCGGGGGGGCAACTAATGAAAAACTGTTTTTT

D: TRBD1
size: once
length: 15
V: TRBV28
J: TRBJ2-7
CDR3: CASIGGGPSSYEQYF
DNA: TGTGCCAGCATAGGGGGCGGGCCGAGCTCCTACGAGCAGTACTTC

D: NA
size: NA
length: 12
V: TRBV21-1
J: TRBJ2-5
CDR3: CASSKTRRPQYF
DNA: TGTGCCAGCAGCAAAACTCGGCGTCCCCAGTACTTC

D: TRBD1
size: NA
length: 15
V: TRBV5-1
J: TRBJ2-3
CDR3: CASITGQGFSDTQYF
DNA: TGCGCCAGCATCACGGGACAGGGGTTTTCAGATACGCAGTATTTT

D: TRBD1
size: NA
length: 15
V: TRBV6-5
J: TRBJ1-6
CDR3: CASSSTGNDNSPLHF
DNA: TGTGCCAGCAGTTCGACAGGGAACGATAATTCACCCCTCCACTTT

D: NA
size: NA
length: 13
V: TRBV28
J: TRBJ1-2
CDR3: CASSLRTGYGYTF
DNA: TGTGCCAGCAGTTTACGGACGGGGTATGGCTACACCTTC

D: NA
size: NA
length: 12
V: TRBV5-4
J: TRBJ2-7
CDR3: CASSLEAGEQYF
DNA: TGTGCCAGCAGCTTGGAAGCGGGCGAGCAGTACTTC

D: NA
size: NA
length: 15
V: TRBV6-5
J: TRBJ2-2
CDR3: CASSKNQGFTGELFF
DNA: TGTGCCAGCAGTAAGAACCAGGGTTTCACCGGGGAGCTGTTTTTT

D: NA
size: once
length: 11
V: TRBV11-3
J: TRBJ2-7
CDR3: CASSLRGEQYF
DNA: TGTGCCAGCAGCCTCAGGGGCGAGCAGTACTTC

D: NA
size: NA
length: 18
V: TRBV5-6
J: TRBJ1-5
CDR3: CASSGSPNRAGSNQPQHF
DNA: TGTGCCAGCAGCGGTTCTCCTAACAGGGCAGGTAGCAATCAGCCCCAGCATTTT

D: NA
size: NA
length: 15
V: TRBV6-1
J: TRBJ1-4
CDR3: CAGSEPQGYIEKLFF
DNA: TGTGCCGGCAGTGAGCCTCAGGGCTATATTGAAAAACTGTTTTTT

D: TRBD1
size: NA
length: 16
V: TRBV9
J: TRBJ1-2
CDR3: CASSVRRQGGNYGYTF
DNA: TGTGCCAGCAGCGTACGACGACAGGGGGGAAACTATGGCTACACCTTC

D: TRBD1
size: NA
length: 16
V: TRBV19
J: TRBJ1-5
CDR3: CASIREGGFSNQPQHF
DNA: TGTGCCAGTATCAGGGAAGGGGGCTTTAGCAATCAGCCCCAGCATTTT

D: NA
size: NA
length: 13
V: TRBV6-5
J: TRBJ1-1
CDR3: CASRNGGGTEAFF
DNA: TGTGCCAGCAGGAATGGGGGTGGTACTGAAGCTTTCTTT

D: NA
size: NA
length: 11
V: TRBV29-1
J: TRBJ2-5
CDR3: CSLRDSGGQYF
DNA: TGCAGCTTACGGGATTCGGGCGGGCAGTACTTC

D: TRBD2
size: NA
length: 18
V: TRBV9
J: TRBJ2-2
CDR3: CASSALNPGLVGAGELFF
DNA: TGTGCCAGCAGCGCGCTCAACCCGGGACTAGTTGGCGCCGGGGAGCTGTTTTTT

D: TRBD1
size: NA
length: 14
V: TRBV25-1
J: TRBJ1-1
CDR3: CASSGTGGETEAFF
DNA: TGTGCCAGCAGTGGGACAGGGGGAGAAACTGAAGCTTTCTTT

D: NA
size: NA
length: 14
V: TRBV6-5
J: TRBJ1-4
CDR3: CASSRTGSGEKLFF
DNA: TGTGCCAGCAGCCGTACAGGGTCCGGAGAAAAACTGTTTTTT

D: NA
size: NA
length: 13
V: TRBV4-2
J: TRBJ2-2
CDR3: CASSPTSTGELFF
DNA: TGTGCCAGCAGCCCGACCTCCACCGGGGAGCTGTTTTTT

D: NA
size: NA
length: 14
V: TRBV9
J: TRBJ2-7
CDR3: CASSPRLESYEQYF
DNA: TGTGCCAGCAGCCCTAGACTGGAATCCTACGAGCAGTACTTC

D: TRBD2
size: NA
length: 14
V: TRBV2
J: TRBJ2-2
CDR3: CASRPGLATGELFF
DNA: TGTGCCAGCAGGCCGGGACTAGCAACCGGGGAGCTGTTTTTT

D: NA
size: NA
length: 13
V: TRBV28
J: TRBJ2-7
CDR3: CASSLYGLSEQYF
DNA: TGTGCCAGCAGTTTATATGGCCTCTCCGAGCAGTACTTC

D: NA
size: NA
length: 15
V: TRBV19
J: TRBJ2-3
CDR3: CASSMSGTPTDTQYF
DNA: TGTGCCAGTAGTATGTCAGGGACACCCACAGATACGCAGTATTTT

D: TRBD1
size: NA
length: 15
V: TRBV5-1
J: TRBJ1-2
CDR3: CASSLGGQSNYGYTF
DNA: TGCGCCAGCAGCTTGGGGGGACAGAGCAACTATGGCTACACCTTC

D: TRBD2
size: NA
length: 16
V: TRBV7-9
J: TRBJ2-1
CDR3: CASSDTSSGIYNEQFF
DNA: TGTGCCAGCAGCGATACTTCTAGCGGGATCTACAATGAGCAGTTCTTC

D: TRBD1
size: NA
length: 13
V: TRBV30
J: TRBJ2-1
CDR3: CAWIPRDRVEQFF
DNA: TGTGCCTGGATTCCCCGGGACAGGGTTGAGCAGTTCTTC

D: TRBD1
size: NA
length: 15
V: TRBV28
J: TRBJ1-6
CDR3: CASSPRDRDNSPLHF
DNA: TGTGCCAGCAGTCCCCGGGACAGAGATAATTCACCCCTCCACTTT

D: NA
size: NA
length: 11
V: TRBV19
J: TRBJ2-1
CDR3: CASSPGQIRFF
DNA: TGTGCCAGTAGTCCTGGACAAATACGGTTCTTC

D: NA
size: NA
length: 16
V: TRBV28
J: TRBJ1-5
CDR3: CASSSPRGSGNQPQHF
DNA: TGTGCCAGCAGTTCCCCACGGGGGTCCGGCAATCAGCCCCAGCATTTT

D: NA
size: once
length: 14
V: TRBV4-1
J: TRBJ1-2
CDR3: CASSQVARNYGYTF
DNA: TGCGCCAGCAGCCAAGTGGCGCGGAACTATGGCTACACCTTC

D: NA
size: NA
length: 14
V: TRBV7-3
J: TRBJ2-7
CDR3: CASSLTGGPEAQYF
DNA: TGTGCCAGCAGCTTAACGGGGGGGCCTGAGGCGCAGTACTTC

D: NA
size: NA
length: 15
V: TRBV4-1
J: TRBJ1-1
CDR3: CASSQVPQLNTEAFF
DNA: TGCGCCAGCAGCCAAGTACCGCAGTTGAACACTGAAGCTTTCTTT

D: NA
size: NA
length: 14
V: TRBV27
J: TRBJ2-3
CDR3: CASSLIGGVDTQYF
DNA: TGTGCCAGCAGTTTAATAGGTGGCGTAGATACGCAGTATTTT

D: TRBD2
size: once
length: 16
V: TRBV15
J: TRBJ2-5
CDR3: CATSRDRLAGVETQYF
DNA: TGTGCCACCAGCAGAGATCGGCTAGCGGGAGTGGAGACCCAGTACTTC

D: NA
size: NA
length: 14
V: TRBV27
J: TRBJ1-6
CDR3: CASSLRQPGSPLHF
DNA: TGTGCCAGCAGTTTACGACAGCCTGGGTCACCCCTCCACTTT

D: TRBD2
size: NA
length: 16
V: TRBV7-3
J: TRBJ2-3
CDR3: CASSLRLAGLTDTQYF
DNA: TGTGCCAGCAGCCTACGACTAGCGGGGTTAACAGATACGCAGTATTTT

D: NA
size: few
length: 13
V: TRBV11-3
J: TRBJ2-7
CDR3: CASSFGYLYEQYF
DNA: TGTGCCAGCAGCTTCGGCTACCTCTACGAGCAGTACTTC

D: NA
size: NA
length: 16
V: TRBV5-4
J: TRBJ2-6
CDR3: CASSAGRISGANVLTF
DNA: TGTGCCAGCAGCGCGGGACGGATCTCTGGGGCCAACGTCCTGACTTTC

D: TRBD1
size: NA
length: 14
V: TRBV6-5
J: TRBJ1-5
CDR3: CATKGTGGVQPQHF
DNA: TGTGCCACCAAGGGGACAGGGGGGGTTCAGCCCCAGCATTTT

D: NA
size: NA
length: 15
V: TRBV11-2
J: TRBJ1-4
CDR3: CASSQDPTGNEKLFF
DNA: TGTGCCAGCAGCCAAGACCCGACAGGAAATGAAAAACTGTTTTTT

D: TRBD2
size: NA
length: 15
V: TRBV5-4
J: TRBJ2-5
CDR3: CASSLTSGGRETQYF
DNA: TGTGCCAGCAGCTTGACTAGCGGGGGGCGGGAGACCCAGTACTTC

D: NA
size: few
length: 16
V: TRBV19
J: TRBJ1-5
CDR3: CASSIDSRGGNQPQHF
DNA: TGTGCCAGTAGTATAGATTCCAGGGGAGGCAATCAGCCCCAGCATTTT

D: TRBD1
size: NA
length: 16
V: TRBV5-6
J: TRBJ1-5
CDR3: CASSSRRDRVNQPQHF
DNA: TGTGCCAGCAGTTCACGCCGGGACAGAGTCAATCAGCCCCAGCATTTT

D: NA
size: NA
length: 15
V: TRBV27
J: TRBJ2-6
CDR3: CASSLAGSGANVLTF
DNA: TGTGCCAGCAGTTTAGCAGGGTCTGGGGCCAACGTCCTGACTTTC

D: TRBD1
size: NA
length: 15
V: TRBV7-8
J: TRBJ1-3
CDR3: CASRVGQSSGNTIYF
DNA: TGTGCCAGCAGGGTGGGACAGAGCTCTGGAAACACCATATATTTT

D: NA
size: NA
length: 15
V: TRBV19
J: TRBJ1-5
CDR3: CASSINEGVDQPQHF
DNA: TGTGCCAGTAGTATCAACGAGGGTGTGGATCAGCCCCAGCATTTT

D: TRBD1
size: NA
length: 14
V: TRBV9
J: TRBJ2-7
CDR3: CASSLGGTTYEQYF
DNA: TGTGCCAGCAGCCTAGGGGGCACCACCTACGAGCAGTACTTC

D: TRBD1
size: NA
length: 16
V: TRBV9
J: TRBJ2-3
CDR3: CASSVGTGASTDTQYF
DNA: TGTGCCAGCAGCGTGGGGACAGGGGCTAGCACAGATACGCAGTATTTT

D: NA
size: once
length: 12
V: TRBV13
J: TRBJ2-7
CDR3: CASSLGRYEQYF
DNA: TGTGCCAGCAGCTTAGGAAGGTACGAGCAGTACTTC

D: NA
size: NA
length: 16
V: TRBV5-1
J: TRBJ1-6
CDR3: CASSLVTGGINSPLHF
DNA: TGCGCCAGCAGCTTGGTCACGGGGGGGATTAATTCGCCCCTCCACTTT

D: TRBD1
size: NA
length: 14
V: TRBV28
J: TRBJ1-5
CDR3: CASSPRQGGQPQHF
DNA: TGTGCCAGCAGTCCAAGACAGGGCGGTCAGCCCCAGCATTTT

D: TRBD2
size: once
length: 19
V: TRBV28
J: TRBJ2-3
CDR3: CASSLFRLAGSQFRDTQYF
DNA: TGTGCCAGCAGTTTATTTCGGCTAGCGGGTTCGCAGTTTAGGGATACGCAGTATTTT